This paragraph covers one TCR beta chain sequence. Its antigen is unknown. The CDR3 has 13 residues. The junction had 5 bases not matched to a gene; V was cut back by 6 bases and J by 3 bases. Looked up from germline, CDR1 is GTSNPN and CDR2 is SVGIG (reference sequence). This specimen comes from a study of cytomegalovirus exposure and HLA in healthy donors. Study-wide points: Donor immune exposure was known only as CMV serostatus.

The primer mix had 60 Vbeta and 13 Jbeta primers. The repertoire was sequenced with immunoSEQ multiplex PCR; TCRdb's copy has only in-frame clones and lacks some. The sample has about 150,000 clones, 70% to 80% seen once. The V and J genes are TRBV30 and TRBJ1-1; 9 positions agree with TRBD1. The receptor comes from a man younger than 40 in good health and CMV-seropositive. The sequenced sample was PBMCs. In nucleotides, the CDR3 is TGTGCCTGTACCCGGGACAGGGACACTGAAGCTTTCTTT. Protein sequence: CACTRDRDTEAFF.